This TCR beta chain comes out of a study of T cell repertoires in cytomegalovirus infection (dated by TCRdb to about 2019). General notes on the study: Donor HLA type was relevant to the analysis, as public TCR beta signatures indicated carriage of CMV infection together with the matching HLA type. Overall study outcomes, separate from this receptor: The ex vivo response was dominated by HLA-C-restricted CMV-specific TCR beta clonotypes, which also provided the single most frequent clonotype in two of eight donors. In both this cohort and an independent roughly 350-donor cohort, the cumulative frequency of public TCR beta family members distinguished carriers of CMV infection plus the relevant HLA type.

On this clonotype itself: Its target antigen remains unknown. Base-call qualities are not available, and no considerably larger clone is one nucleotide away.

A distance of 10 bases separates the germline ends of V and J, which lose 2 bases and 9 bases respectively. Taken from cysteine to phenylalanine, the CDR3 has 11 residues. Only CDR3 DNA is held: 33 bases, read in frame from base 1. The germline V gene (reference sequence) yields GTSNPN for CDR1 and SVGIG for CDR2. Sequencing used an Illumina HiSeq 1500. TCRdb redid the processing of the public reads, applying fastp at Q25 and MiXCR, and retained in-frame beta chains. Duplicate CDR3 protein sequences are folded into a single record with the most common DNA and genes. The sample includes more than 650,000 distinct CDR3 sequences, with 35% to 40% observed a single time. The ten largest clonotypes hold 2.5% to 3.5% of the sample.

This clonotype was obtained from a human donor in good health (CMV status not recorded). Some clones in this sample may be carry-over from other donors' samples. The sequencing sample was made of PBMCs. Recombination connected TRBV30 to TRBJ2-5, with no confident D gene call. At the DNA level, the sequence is TGTGCCTGGAGTAATATTCAGGCCCAGTACTTC. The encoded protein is CAWSNIQAQYF.